The rows below give T cell receptor beta chains drawn from one sample of a study of T cell repertoires in cytomegalovirus infection. TCRdb independently ran MiXCR on the reads; one entry per CDR3 protein. The sample contains fewer than 850,000 distinct CDR3 sequences, 25% to 30% of which appear only once. Antigens for these TCRs are unknown. The source material was cultured CD8+ T cells from PBMCs, sampled from culture after CMV antigen stimulation. All receptors come from a human donor in good health (CMV status not recorded). Some clones in this sample may be carry-over from other donors' samples. Each CDR3 is given with its conserved first and last residue. A D gene is named only where the DNA matches it firmly. Size is stated for part of the rows, as once, few or many counts, or as a class when the clone is expanded.

v_gene	j_gene	abundance	d_gene	CDR3aa	CDR3nt
TRBV12-3/TRBV12-4	TRBJ2-1	few	.	CASTLLGGNNEQFF	TGTGCCAGCACCCTCTTAGGAGGAAACAATGAGCAGTTCTTC
TRBV7-6	TRBJ2-5	few	.	CASSFSGVQETQYF	TGTGCCAGCAGCTTCTCAGGGGTGCAAGAGACCCAGTACTTC
TRBV28	TRBJ1-1	few	.	CAILGAGISEAFF	TGTGCCATCCTCGGGGCAGGGATCTCTGAAGCTTTCTTT
TRBV27	TRBJ2-3	.	.	CASIPVAEDTQYF	TGTGCCAGCATCCCCGTCGCGGAGGATACGCAGTATTTT
TRBV20-1	TRBJ2-5	.	.	CSATEYTKTDFQETQYF	TGCAGTGCTACCGAATATACTAAGACAGATTTCCAAGAGACCCAGTACTTC
TRBV2	TRBJ2-3	.	TRBD2	CASTTPGTTSTDTQYF	TGTGCCAGCACCACGCCCGGGACTACCAGCACAGATACGCAGTATTTT
TRBV7-2	TRBJ2-5	many	TRBD2	CASSSGLATQETQYF	TGTGCCAGCAGCTCTGGACTAGCGACGCAAGAGACCCAGTACTTC
TRBV29-1	TRBJ1-2	.	.	CSVLNPPLYGYTF	TGCAGCGTTTTAAACCCTCCACTCTATGGCTACACCTTC
TRBV29-1	TRBJ1-4	few	.	CSVQGREKLFF	TGCAGCGTCCAGGGAAGGGAAAAACTGTTTTTT
TRBV7-6	TRBJ1-1	.	.	CAADGNTEAFF	TGTGCCGCAGACGGGAACACTGAAGCTTTCTTT
TRBV6-1	TRBJ2-1	.	.	CASSALPPTLYNEQFF	TGTGCCAGCAGTGCTCTACCCCCGACGCTATACAATGAGCAGTTCTTC
TRBV28	TRBJ1-5	.	.	CASNEREHSNQPQHF	TGTGCCAGCAATGAGCGGGAACATAGCAATCAGCCCCAGCATTTT
TRBV19	TRBJ2-1	few	TRBD1	CASSTGQGFYNEQFF	TGTGCCAGTAGTACAGGACAGGGATTCTACAATGAGCAGTTCTTC
TRBV6-5	TRBJ1-1	.	.	CASSYGDPGNTEAFF	TGTGCCAGCAGTTACGGCGATCCGGGGAACACTGAAGCTTTCTTT
TRBV7-9	TRBJ2-7	few	TRBD1	CASSPGGGTGIYEQYF	TGTGCCAGCAGCCCCGGTGGCGGGACAGGAATCTACGAGCAGTACTTC
TRBV12-3/TRBV12-4	TRBJ1-2	many	.	CASSPTAIELYGYTF	TGTGCCAGCAGCCCGACAGCGATAGAACTCTATGGCTACACCTTC
TRBV7-6	TRBJ1-3	once	.	CANSLPRVPLVLLVGLSGNTIYF	TGTGCCAACAGCTTACCTCGGGTCCCCCTAGTACTGCTCGTAGGACTCTCTGGAAACACCATATATTTT
TRBV6-4	TRBJ1-5	few	.	CASSDSSFYSNQPQHF	TGTGCCAGCAGTGACAGTTCCTTCTATAGCAATCAGCCCCAGCATTTT
TRBV10-3	TRBJ1-1	many	TRBD1	CAISDSGQVNTEAFF	TGTGCCATCAGTGACTCCGGACAGGTGAACACTGAAGCTTTCTTT
TRBV9	TRBJ1-6	.	TRBD1	CASSVALGQGANSPLHF	TGTGCCAGCAGCGTAGCGCTCGGACAGGGGGCAAATTCACCCCTCCACTTT
TRBV5-6	TRBJ2-1	.	.	CASSRGKDEQFF	TGTGCCAGCAGCCGGGGTAAGGATGAGCAGTTCTTC